Below are 12 T cell receptor beta chains sequenced from a single sample in a study of graft-versus-host responses after intestinal transplantation. Produced via immunoSEQ multiplex PCR; TCRdb's table is partial and in-frame only. Of about 130,000 clones listed, 80% to 95% were seen once; the top ten hold about 0.19%. Antigen specificity for these receptors is unknown. This material consisted of unstimulated CD4+ T cells sorted from spleen or lymph node cells, taken before intestinal transplant. These receptors came from a human donor who received an intestinal transplant.

The CDR3 DNA sequence: TGTGCCACCAGCAGAGAGCCCTTACGGGAGCAGTACTTC. Its protein is CATSREPLREQYF. The chain has TRBV15 and TRBJ2-7; D is unclear. With 0 bases removed from V and 7 bases from J, the gap between germline ends came to 10 bases. Germline CDR1 reads LNHNV; CDR2 reads YYDKDF (reference sequence). The CDR3 totals 13 residues.

The chain recombines TRBV28 with TRBJ2-3; D is undetermined. This CDR3 comprises 17 residues. In germline, CDR1 is MDHEN, CDR2 SYDVKM. Trimming cost V 8 bases and J 2 bases, with 23 bases left between them. The CDR3 loop is CASFPPRFLTNTDTQYF. The CDR3 region has the DNA TGTGCCAGCTTTCCGCCCAGGTTCCTAACGAACACAGATACGCAGTATTTT.

The genes are TRBV21-1 and TRBJ2-2; TRBD2 was called by the table and not checked on the DNA. TRBV21-1 represents a pseudogene. This CDR3 is 14 amino acids long. Here the CDR3 reads CASSKRSFTGELFF. The CDR3 nucleotides read TGTGCCAGCAGCAAAAGGAGTTTTACCGGGGAGCTGTTTTTT.

This chain links TRBV15 with TRBJ1-4; D may be TRBD1 (5 bases). V was pared by 0 bases and J by 4 bases, with 9 bases between. This CDR3 region has 15 residues. Germline V gene lookup returns CDR1 LNHNV and CDR2 YYDKDF (reference sequence). DNA for the CDR3: TGTGCCACCAGCAGAGATCAGGGAGATAATGAAAAACTGTTTTTT. This encodes CATSRDQGDNEKLFF.

The chain carries TRBV19 and TRBJ2-4, with D possibly matching TRBD1 (7 bases). Trimming shortened V by 3 bases and J by 7 bases, and 16 bases separated the two germline ends. Germline values: CDR1 LNHDA, CDR2 SQIVND (reference sequence). CDR3 length: 15 amino acids. CDR3 bases: TGTGCCAGTAGTATTGGAGCCAGGGGGAGGAACATTCAGTACTTC. The encoded protein is CASSIGARGRNIQYF.

The rearrangement uses TRBV27 and TRBJ2-2; 7 positions match TRBD2. The CDR3 is made up of 16 amino acids. Germline trimming cut 3 bases from V and 5 bases from J; bases unmatched to any gene: 9. Germline CDR1 MNHEY, CDR2 SMNVEV (reference sequence). CDR3: CASSLRRGRETGELFF. Written as DNA, the CDR3 is TGTGCCAGCAGTTTGAGGCGCGGGAGAGAAACCGGGGAGCTGTTTTTT.

The chain carries TRBV4-2 and TRBJ2-7; D not resolved. The germline V gene encodes CDR1 LGHNA and CDR2 YNFKEQ. This CDR3 comprises 13 residues. V gave up 0 bases and J gave up 6 bases, with 9 bases separating them. The CDR3 sequence is CASSQERRSEQYF. DNA of the CDR3: TGTGCCAGCAGCCAAGAGCGGCGATCCGAGCAGTACTTC.

Turning to this clone: This sample includes further DNA sequences coding for the same CDR3. This chain connects TRBV7-3 to TRBJ2-1; 7 positions agree with TRBD2. V shed 4 bases, J shed 2 bases, and the junction held 2 bases outside the gene matches. The CDR3 sequence is 14 residues long. The germline gives CDR1 SGHTA, CDR2 FQGTGA. CDR3 coding DNA: TGTGCCAGCAGCTCTAGCGGAGCCTACAATGAGCAGTTCTTC. Amino acid sequence: CASSSSGAYNEQFF.

This clone was picked up one time. Other DNA sequences in this specimen translate into the identical CDR3. The chain uses TRBV27 and TRBJ2-7; no clear D gene. CDR1 MNHEY and CDR2 SMNVEV come from the germline V gene (reference sequence). CDR3 length equals 14 residues. V lost 3 bases and J 1 base, leaving 10 bases between the germline ends. CDR3 loop: CASSLWGRSYEQYF. The DNA for the CDR3 is TGTGCCAGCAGTTTGTGGGGTCGGTCCTACGAGCAGTACTTC.

This sequence joins TRBV30 and TRBJ2-7, with TRBD1 identical over 10 bases. Germline assignment: CDR1 GTSNPN and CDR2 SVGIG (reference sequence). Trimming cost V 2 bases and J 6 bases; bases outside gene matches: 7. This CDR3 contains 14 residues. CDR3 sequence reads: CAWSSGTGVREQYF. The CDR3 DNA reads as TGTGCCTGGAGTTCCGGGACAGGGGTACGCGAGCAGTACTTC.

The V call is TRBV28, the J call TRBJ2-6, with D possibly TRBD2 on 6 matching bases. This CDR3 contains 18 residues. The V end was cut by 7 bases, the J end by 2 bases, with 21 bases between. Germline-derived CDR1 and CDR2 are MDHEN and SYDVKM. CDR3 loop: CASTSGGSLTPGANVLTF. CDR3 DNA sequence: TGTGCCAGCACCTCCGGGGGATCTTTAACTCCTGGGGCCAACGTCCTGACTTTC.

This clone was seen a few times. CDR3 coding DNA: TGTGCCAGTAGTACGGACAGGGCGAGCAATCAGCCCCAGCATTTT. It yields the protein CASSTDRASNQPQHF. The chain joins TRBV19 to TRBJ1-5, with 8 bases lining up with TRBD1. The V segment lost 4 bases and the J segment 1 base; nucleotides outside the gene matches: 3. The CDR3 contains 15 residues. Looked up from germline, CDR1 is LNHDA and CDR2 is SQIVND (reference sequence).